These 21 T cell receptor beta chains were sequenced from one sample in a study of blood T cell repertoires in COVID-19. Sequencing used immunoSEQ multiplex PCR; TCRdb keeps in-frame clones, though not all of them. Altogether 360,000 or so clones are present, around four fifths being singletons, with the ten largest covering about 4.9%. Source material: PBMCs or T cells enriched from blood (not recorded which). These receptors all come from a woman aged 45-65 years who had recovered from COVID-19.

This clone was counted a few times. This chain connects TRBV15 to TRBJ2-5, with D uncertain. Germline loops: CDR1 LNHNV, CDR2 YYDKDF (reference sequence). The V and J ends lost 4 bases and 2 bases respectively, with 5 bases between them. This CDR3 comprises 12 residues. For the CDR3, the DNA is TGTGCCACCAGCAACATTCAAGAGACCCAGTACTTC. It is translated as CATSNIQETQYF.

The genes are TRBV28 and TRBJ2-1; a possible D gene is TRBD2 (6 bases). V was cut by 6 bases and J by 0 bases, with 12 bases left in between. CDR1 is MDHEN, CDR2 SYDVKM, per germline. The CDR3 extends over 15 amino acids. In DNA, the CDR3 is TGTGCCAGCAGCCCTAGCGTCCGCTCCTACAATGAGCAGTTCTTC. Residues: CASSPSVRSYNEQFF.

The rearrangement joins TRBV10-3 to TRBJ1-1; D remains ambiguous. Trimming removed 0 bases from V and 2 bases from J, with 4 bases in between. There are 13 residues in the CDR3. CDR1 is ENHRY and CDR2 is SYGVKD in the germline V gene. The CDR3 bases are TGTGCCATCAGTGAGTCCTCCAACACTGAAGCTTTCTTT. It translates to CAISESSNTEAFF.

This chain uses TRBV7-8 with TRBJ1-1; D is unresolved. Germline V lookup: CDR1 SGHVS, CDR2 FQNEAQ. V gave up 1 base and J gave up 5 bases, with 17 bases separating them. The CDR3 is made up of 16 amino acids. The CDR3 bases are TGTGCCAGCAGCTTAGTTTTAGGCCCCCGAGGGACTGAAGCTTTCTTT. It is translated as CASSLVLGPRGTEAFF. The variable domain in full, completed from reference TRBV7-8 and TRBJ1-1, reads GAGVSQSPRYKVAKRGQDVALRCDPISGHVSLFWYQQALGQGPEFLTYFQNEAQLDKSGLPSDRFFAERPEGSVSTLKIQRTQQEDSAVYLCASSLVLGPRGTEAFFGQGTRLTVV.

The genes are TRBV9 and TRBJ2-2; 9 bases map to TRBD1. Germline CDR1 and CDR2: SGDLS and YYNGEE. This CDR3 has 14 residues. With V trimmed by 3 bases and J by 3 bases, 0 bases remained unmatched. In nucleotides, the CDR3 is TGTGCCAGCAGCGGGACAGGGGACACCGGGGAGCTGTTTTTT. Amino acid sequence: CASSGTGDTGELFF.

A remark on this clone: An end of the junction differs from the germline gene, which may be a read error. CDR3 bases: TGCGCCAGCAGCTTGGGGGACCCGGGACAGGCTTCCCTCTACTTT. Encoded protein: CASSLGDPGQASLYF. The chain employs TRBV5-1 and TRBJ1-6, with 8 bases fitting TRBD1. The CDR3 covers 15 residues. Germline V lookup: CDR1 SGHRS, CDR2 YFSETQ.

The gene calls are TRBV10-3 and TRBJ1-5; 7 nucleotides line up with TRBD1. CDR3 length: 13 residues. Germline values: CDR1 ENHRY, CDR2 SYGVKD. The V gene end was trimmed by 2 bases and the J gene end by 5 bases; junction bases not matched to a gene: 0. The CDR3 spells CAISETGDQPQHF. Here the CDR3 DNA reads TGTGCCATCAGTGAGACAGGGGATCAGCCCCAGCATTTT.

The chain carries TRBV2 and TRBJ1-2; D uncertain. Germline values: CDR1 SNHLY, CDR2 FYNNEI. V lost 6 bases and J lost 5, with 16 bases in between. The CDR3 is 14 residues long. CDR3: CASRNAGSFYGYTF. The CDR3 DNA sequence: TGTGCCAGCAGGAACGCGGGGTCTTTTTATGGCTACACCTTC.

The chain has TRBV7-9 and TRBJ2-7; D unresolved. The CDR3 consists of 11 residues. Germline lookup yields CDR1 SEHNR and CDR2 FQNEAQ (reference sequence). V lost 5 bases to trimming and J lost 9 bases, with 11 bases between them. The DNA for the CDR3 is TGTGCCAGCAGCGATACGCCCGGGCAGTACTTC. Translating it yields CASSDTPGQYF.

This chain connects TRBV7-2 to TRBJ2-3; possible D gene TRBD2, 6 bases. This CDR3 is 15 amino acids long. CDR1 is SGHTA and CDR2 is FQGNSA in the germline V gene. V was trimmed by 1 base and J by 1 base, leaving 9 bases between them. CDR3 residues: CASSLVGLRTDTQYF. CDR3 DNA: TGTGCCAGCAGCTTAGTGGGACTTCGCACAGATACGCAGTATTTT.

This chain uses TRBV5-4 with TRBJ1-1, with 12 nucleotides matching TRBD1. The trim removed 4 bases at V and 4 bases at J, leaving 5 bases unmatched. The CDR3 extends over 15 amino acids. The V gene's germline CDR1 is SGHNT and CDR2 YYREEE (reference sequence). CDR3 region: CASSLGTGGFTEAFF. In nucleotides, the CDR3 is TGTGCCAGCAGCCTGGGGACAGGGGGCTTCACTGAAGCTTTCTTT.

The chain employs TRBV6-5 and TRBJ2-7; 10 positions agree with TRBD1. Germline loops: CDR1 MNHEY, CDR2 SVGAGI. The CDR3 runs to 14 residues. J was trimmed by 7 bases and V by 2 bases; bases with no gene match: 5. The CDR3 region is CASSYGTGVREQYF. The CDR3 DNA is TGTGCCAGCAGTTACGGGACAGGGGTTCGGGAGCAGTACTTC.

The J gene is TRBJ2-5, the V gene TRBV7-3, with D perhaps TRBD2 (6 bases). The germline V gene encodes CDR1 SGHTA and CDR2 FQGTGA. There are 16 residues in the CDR3. Trimming removed 6 bases from V and 6 bases from J, with 23 bases in between. The CDR3 coding sequence is TGTGCCAGCAGAACAAGGCGTGGAGGGACTCTACAGACCCAGTACTTC. It yields the protein CASRTRRGGTLQTQYF.

The chain has TRBV11-3 and TRBJ1-2, with D unclear. The CDR3 has 13 amino acids. V was pared by 3 bases and J by 8 bases, with 13 bases between. Germline V gene sequence: CDR1 SGHNT, CDR2 YENEEA. The CDR3 loop reads CASSLGEGDGYTF. Written as DNA, the CDR3 is TGTGCCAGCAGCTTGGGAGAGGGCGACGGCTACACCTTC.

This chain uses TRBV15 with TRBJ1-6; 9 positions agree with TRBD1. The J segment lost 10 bases and the V segment lost 5 bases, leaving 9 bases of the junction unmatched. This CDR3 contains 15 residues. Germline V gene sequence: CDR1 LNHNV, CDR2 YYDKDF (reference sequence). The CDR3 DNA reads as TGTGCCACCAGCGTACGACAGGGGGTAAGGTCACCCCTCCACTTT. Amino acids: CATSVRQGVRSPLHF.

The chain recombines TRBV14 with TRBJ2-1; 8 nucleotides agree with TRBD2. The V segment lost 4 bases and the J segment 0 bases; nucleotides outside the gene matches: 5. The germline gives CDR1 SGHDN, CDR2 FVKESK. This CDR3 has 16 residues. CDR3 in amino acids: CASSLYSGNSYNEQFF. The CDR3 nucleotides read TGTGCCAGCAGCCTATATAGCGGGAACTCCTACAATGAGCAGTTCTTC.

The rearrangement links TRBV5-4 to TRBJ2-5, with D perhaps TRBD2 (6 bases). The CDR3 length is 16 residues. The V end was cut by 2 bases, the J end by 3 bases, with 17 bases between. Germline V gene lookup returns CDR1 SGHNT and CDR2 YYREEE (reference sequence). The CDR3 region is CASSFGLTLTEETQYF. The CDR3 DNA reads TGTGCCAGCAGCTTCGGACTAACCCTTACCGAAGAGACCCAGTACTTC.

The CDR3 here is CASSWGLLVTQYF. The CDR3 DNA reads TGTGCCAGCAGCTGGGGCTTGTTGGTGACCCAGTACTTC. The chain combines TRBV5-8 with TRBJ2-5; D might be TRBD1 (5 bases). This CDR3 contains 13 residues. The V end was cut by 3 bases, the J end by 7 bases, with 13 bases between. Germline V gene lookup returns CDR1 SGHTS and CDR2 YDEGEE.

V and J are TRBV6-1 and TRBJ2-3; D is perhaps TRBD2 (6 bases). The germline gives CDR1 MNHNS, CDR2 SASEGT. CDR3 length: 15 residues. Deletions cut 3 bases from V and 2 bases from J, with 12 bases between. The CDR3 nucleotides read TGTGCCAGCAGTGAGGCGGGACGTACCACAGATACGCAGTATTTT. It specifies CASSEAGRTTDTQYF.

This sequence joins TRBV7-3 and TRBJ2-3; tentative D call: TRBD2 (5 bases). Deletions cut 5 bases from V and 2 bases from J, with 17 bases between. The germline V gene has CDR1 SGHTA and CDR2 FQGTGA. This CDR3 is built from 16 residues. CDR3: CASSPGVVRTTDTQYF. The CDR3, as DNA: TGTGCCAGCAGCCCCGGGGTAGTTCGAACCACAGATACGCAGTATTTT.

This clone occurred many times. CDR3 nucleotides: TGTGCCAGCAGCGCCCAAAACTCTGGGGCCAACGTCCTGACTTTC. Amino acid sequence: CASSAQNSGANVLTF. This chain connects TRBV9 to TRBJ2-6; D unresolved. With 3 bases removed from V and 0 bases from J, the gap between germline ends came to 7 bases. Per the germline V gene, CDR1 is SGDLS and CDR2 is YYNGEE. This CDR3 has 15 amino acids. The variable domain in full, completed from reference TRBV9 and TRBJ2-6, reads DSGVTQTPKHLITATGQRVTLRCSPRSGDLSVYWYQQSLDQGLQFLIQYYNGEERAKGNILERFSAQQFPDLHSELNLSSLELGDSALYFCASSAQNSGANVLTFGAGSRLTVL.